The 12 T cell receptor beta chains listed next were all sequenced from one sample in a study of blood T cell repertoires in COVID-19. Using immunoSEQ multiplex PCR, the repertoire was profiled, and TCRdb retains in-frame clones only, with some absent. The sample lists some 380,000 clones; 81% were seen once. The sample taken for sequencing was peripheral blood. The receptors shown here come from a human donor with acute or convalescent COVID-19. The donor label of this sample is uncertain.

This sequence joins TRBV30 and TRBJ1-1, with D maybe TRBD1 (5 bases). This CDR3 comprises 13 residues. V shed 2 bases and J shed 6 bases, with 13 bases lying between them. Germline-derived CDR1 and CDR2 are GTSNPN and SVGIG (reference sequence). The CDR3 DNA follows: TGTGCCTGGAGTTGGAGTGAAGGGGCTGAAGCTTTCTTT. Its translation: CAWSWSEGAEAFF.

This chain joins TRBV6-6 and TRBJ1-4, with D perhaps matching TRBD1 (6 bases). CDR1 is MNHNY and CDR2 is SVGAGI in the germline V gene (reference sequence). Trimming stripped 6 bases from V and 4 bases from J, with 15 bases between. This CDR3 is 15 amino acids long. The CDR3 sequence: CASRTRDMVNEKLFF. CDR3 in DNA: TGTGCCAGCAGAACCCGGGACATGGTTAATGAAAAACTGTTTTTT.

The genes are TRBV21-1 and TRBJ2-7; the table's D gene call, TRBD2, was not cross checked with the DNA. TRBV21-1 is a pseudogene segment. The CDR3 is made up of 21 amino acids. The CDR3 region has the DNA TGTGCCAGCAGCCAAACCCAGGTACCCGTCGCCCAGAGGGTGCAAACCTACGAGCAGTACTTC. Its translation is CASSQTQVPVAQRVQTYEQYF.

The genes are TRBV10-1 and TRBJ2-1; possibly TRBD2 for D (6 bases). This CDR3 contains 12 residues. V lost 8 bases to trimming and J lost 9 bases, with 14 bases between them. CDR1 WNHNN and CDR2 SYGVQD come from the germline V gene (reference sequence). CDR3 in amino acids: CASGDGGLEQFF. The CDR3 bases are TGCGCCAGCGGGGATGGAGGGCTTGAGCAGTTCTTC.

The chain uses TRBV7-6 and TRBJ2-5; D not certain. V dropped 1 base and J dropped 2 bases, with 14 bases sitting between them. The germline CDR1 and CDR2 sequences are SGHVS and FNYEAQ. There are 16 residues in the CDR3. CDR3 DNA: TGTGCCAGCAGCTTAGGCGAAGCCGTATCACAAGAGACCCAGTACTTC. Amino acid sequence: CASSLGEAVSQETQYF. The full variable domain, completed using reference TRBV7-6 and TRBJ2-5, is GAGVSQSPRYKVTKRGQDVALRCDPISGHVSLYWYRQALGQGPEFLTYFNYEAQQDKSGLPNDRFSAERPEGSISTLTIQRTEQRDSAMYRCASSLGEAVSQETQYFGPGTRLLVL.

The V and J genes are TRBV27 and TRBJ2-2, with TRBD1 as a possible D gene (6 bases). The germline V gene encodes CDR1 MNHEY and CDR2 SMNVEV (reference sequence). Trimming cost V 3 bases and J 3 bases, with 14 bases left between them. This CDR3 has 16 residues. The CDR3: CASSFKSGTYTGELFF. The CDR3 DNA is TGTGCCAGCAGTTTCAAGTCCGGGACATACACCGGGGAGCTGTTTTTT.

This clone has more than one count but fewer than ten. This chain uses TRBV27 with TRBJ1-1; TRBD1 is a possible D gene (5 bases). V was cut by 2 bases and J by 7 bases, with 17 bases left in between. The CDR3 is 15 amino acids. Germline values: CDR1 MNHEY, CDR2 SMNVEV (reference sequence). The CDR3 region is CASSLLPQVGSEAFF. The CDR3 DNA reads TGTGCCAGCAGTTTACTCCCACAGGTGGGCAGTGAAGCTTTCTTT.

The rearrangement uses TRBV3-1 (or the pseudogene TRBV3-2) and TRBJ2-5, with TRBD2 identical over 9 bases. The CDR3 contains 16 residues. J gave up 6 bases and V 1 base, and 9 bases lay outside the gene matches. The germline V gene encodes CDR1 LGHDT and CDR2 YNNKEL (reference sequence). The CDR3 sequence is CASSQGLAGPGKTQYF. CDR3 bases: TGTGCCAGCAGCCAAGGGCTAGCGGGACCGGGGAAGACCCAGTACTTC.

The chain has TRBV28 and TRBJ1-2; 7 bases match TRBD1. CDR1 and CDR2 from the germline V gene are MDHEN and SYDVKM. This CDR3 is built from 14 residues. Trimming took 9 bases from V and 4 from J; bases not matched to a gene: 11. The CDR3 DNA reads TGTGCCAGTAGGCCCATCGGACAGGCCTATGGCTACACCTTC. It is translated as CASRPIGQAYGYTF.

This rearrangement joins TRBV5-4 to TRBJ2-5; 10 nucleotides line up with TRBD2. CDR3 size: 15 residues. V lost 4 bases to trimming and J lost 2 bases; unmatched junction nucleotides: 5. Germline V gene data show CDR1 as SGHNT and CDR2 as YYREEE (reference sequence). The CDR3 protein is CASSPGGLAQETQYF. The CDR3 DNA sequence: TGTGCCAGCAGCCCAGGGGGACTAGCGCAAGAGACCCAGTACTTC.

The chain is built from TRBV4-1 and TRBJ2-1, with 16 bases matching TRBD2. The CDR3 consists of 18 residues. The V segment lost 3 bases and the J segment 3 bases; nucleotides outside the gene matches: 5. The germline V gene encodes CDR1 MGHRA and CDR2 YSYEKL. The CDR3 spells CASSQGLAGGYFYNEQFF. CDR3 in DNA: TGCGCCAGCAGCCAGGGACTAGCGGGAGGGTATTTCTACAATGAGCAGTTCTTC.

The chain has TRBV5-1 and TRBJ1-2, with TRBD1 matching over 7 bases. This CDR3 is built from 15 residues. Germline loops: CDR1 SGHRS, CDR2 YFSETQ. After removal of 5 bases from V and 4 bases from J, the junction contained 11 bases not matched to a gene. The CDR3 loop is CASSPAGTASYGYTF. The CDR3 nucleotides are TGCGCCAGCAGTCCTGCCGGGACAGCCTCCTATGGCTACACCTTC.